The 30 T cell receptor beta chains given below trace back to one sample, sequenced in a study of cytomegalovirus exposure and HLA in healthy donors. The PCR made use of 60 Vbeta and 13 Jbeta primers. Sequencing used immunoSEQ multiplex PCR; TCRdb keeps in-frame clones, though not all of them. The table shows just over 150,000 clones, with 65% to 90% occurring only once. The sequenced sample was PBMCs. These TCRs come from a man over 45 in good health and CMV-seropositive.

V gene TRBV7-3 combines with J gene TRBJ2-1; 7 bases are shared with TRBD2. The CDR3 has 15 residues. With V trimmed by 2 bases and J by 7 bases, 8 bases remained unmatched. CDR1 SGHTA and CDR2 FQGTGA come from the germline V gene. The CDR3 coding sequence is TGTGCCAGCAGCTTACTGGCGGGAGAATGGAATGAGCAGTTCTTC. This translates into CASSLLAGEWNEQFF.

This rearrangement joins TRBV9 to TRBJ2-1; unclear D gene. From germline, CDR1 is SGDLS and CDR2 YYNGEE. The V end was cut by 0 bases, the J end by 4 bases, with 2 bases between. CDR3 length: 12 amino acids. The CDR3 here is CASSVAYNEQFF. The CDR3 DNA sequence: TGTGCCAGCAGCGTAGCGTACAATGAGCAGTTCTTC.

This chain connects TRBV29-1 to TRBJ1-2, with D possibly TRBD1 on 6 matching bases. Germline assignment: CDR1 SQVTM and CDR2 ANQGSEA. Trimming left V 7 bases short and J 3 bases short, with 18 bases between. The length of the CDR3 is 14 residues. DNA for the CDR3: TGCAGCGCTGGTAGTGGGGGGGCAGACTATGGCTACACCTTC. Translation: CSAGSGGADYGYTF.

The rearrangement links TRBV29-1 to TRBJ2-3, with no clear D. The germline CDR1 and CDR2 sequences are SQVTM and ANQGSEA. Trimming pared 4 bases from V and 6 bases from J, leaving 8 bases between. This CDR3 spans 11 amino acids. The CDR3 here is CSVAEFDTQYF. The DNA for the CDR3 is TGCAGCGTTGCGGAGTTCGATACGCAGTATTTT.

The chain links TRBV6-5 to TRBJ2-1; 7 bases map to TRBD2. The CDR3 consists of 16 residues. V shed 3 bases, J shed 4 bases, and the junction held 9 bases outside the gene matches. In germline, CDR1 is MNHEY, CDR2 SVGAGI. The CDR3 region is CASSYFRDYLYNEQFF. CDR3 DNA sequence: TGTGCCAGCAGTTATTTCCGGGACTACCTATACAATGAGCAGTTCTTC.

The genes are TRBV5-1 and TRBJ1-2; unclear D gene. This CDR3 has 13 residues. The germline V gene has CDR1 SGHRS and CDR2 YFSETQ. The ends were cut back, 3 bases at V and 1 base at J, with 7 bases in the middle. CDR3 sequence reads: CASSSRGNYGYTF. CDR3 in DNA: TGCGCCAGCAGCTCCCGGGGTAACTATGGCTACACCTTC.

CDR3 sequence: CASGKSGTQETQYF. Here the CDR3 DNA reads TGCGCCAGCGGAAAAAGCGGGACACAAGAGACCCAGTACTTC. V and J are TRBV5-1 and TRBJ2-5, with D possibly being TRBD2 (7 bases). Germline-derived CDR1 and CDR2 are SGHRS and YFSETQ. The CDR3 is 14 amino acids. Trimming took off 7 bases at V and 2 bases at J, with 15 bases between the two ends.

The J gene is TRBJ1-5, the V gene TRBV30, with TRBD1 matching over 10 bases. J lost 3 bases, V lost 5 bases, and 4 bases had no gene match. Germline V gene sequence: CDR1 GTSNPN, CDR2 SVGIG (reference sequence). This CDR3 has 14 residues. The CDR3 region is CAWQTGGNNQPQHF. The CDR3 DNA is TGTGCCTGGCAGACAGGGGGCAACAATCAGCCCCAGCATTTT.

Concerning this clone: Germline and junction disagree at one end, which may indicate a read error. The CDR3 protein is CASRENTEAFF. CDR3 DNA: TGTGCCAGCAGGGAGAACACTGAAGCCTTCTTT. V and J are TRBV11-2 and TRBJ1-1; unclear D gene. This CDR3 is 11 amino acids long. Per germline, CDR1 SGHAT and CDR2 FQNNGV.

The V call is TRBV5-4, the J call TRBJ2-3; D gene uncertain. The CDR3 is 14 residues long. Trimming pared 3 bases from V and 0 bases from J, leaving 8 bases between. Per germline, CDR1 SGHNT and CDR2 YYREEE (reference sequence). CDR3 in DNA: TGTGCCAGCAGCTCGGTAGTTAGCACAGATACGCAGTATTTT. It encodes CASSSVVSTDTQYF. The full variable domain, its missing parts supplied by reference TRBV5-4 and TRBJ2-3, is ETGVTQSPTHLIKTRGQQVTLRCSSQSGHNTVSWYQQALGQGPQFIFQYYREEENGRGNFPPRFSGLQFPNYSSELNVNALELDDSALYLCASSSVVSTDTQYFGPGTRLTVL.

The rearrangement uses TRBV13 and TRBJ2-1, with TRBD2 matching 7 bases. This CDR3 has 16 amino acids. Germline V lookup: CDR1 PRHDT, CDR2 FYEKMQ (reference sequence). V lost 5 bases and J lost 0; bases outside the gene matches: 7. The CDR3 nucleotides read TGTGCCAGCAGCCTTGAAGGCGGGAGCTCCTACAATGAGCAGTTCTTC. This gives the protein CASSLEGGSSYNEQFF.

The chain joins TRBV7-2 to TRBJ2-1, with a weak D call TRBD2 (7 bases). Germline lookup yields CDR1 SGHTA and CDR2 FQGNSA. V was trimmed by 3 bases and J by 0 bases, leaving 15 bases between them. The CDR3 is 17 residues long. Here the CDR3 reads CASSFRGGGSSYNEQFF. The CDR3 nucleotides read TGTGCCAGCAGCTTTAGGGGGGGCGGGAGCTCCTACAATGAGCAGTTCTTC.

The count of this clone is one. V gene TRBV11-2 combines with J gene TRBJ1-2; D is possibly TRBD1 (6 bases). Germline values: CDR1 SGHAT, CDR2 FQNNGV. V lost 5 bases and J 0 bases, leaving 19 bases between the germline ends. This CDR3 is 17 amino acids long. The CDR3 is CASSPLQGAAANYGYTF. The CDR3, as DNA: TGTGCCAGCAGCCCTCTACAGGGCGCCGCAGCTAACTATGGCTACACCTTC.

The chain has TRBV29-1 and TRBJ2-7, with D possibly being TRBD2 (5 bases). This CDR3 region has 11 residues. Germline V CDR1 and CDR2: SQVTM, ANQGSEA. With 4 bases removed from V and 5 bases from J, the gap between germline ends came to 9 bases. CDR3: CSVGENHEQYF. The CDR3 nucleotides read TGCAGCGTTGGGGAGAACCACGAGCAGTACTTC.

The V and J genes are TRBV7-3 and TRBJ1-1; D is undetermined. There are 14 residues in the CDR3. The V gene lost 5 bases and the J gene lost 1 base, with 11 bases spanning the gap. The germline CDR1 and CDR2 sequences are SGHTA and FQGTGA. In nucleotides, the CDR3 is TGTGCCAGCAGCCGTGGGGAGGGGAACACTGAAGCTTTCTTT. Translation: CASSRGEGNTEAFF. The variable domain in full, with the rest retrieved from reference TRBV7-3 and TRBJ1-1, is GAGVSQTPSNKVTEKGKYVELRCDPISGHTALYWYRQSLGQGPEFLIYFQGTGAADDSGLPNDRFFAVRPEGSVSTLKIQRTERGDSAVYLCASSRGEGNTEAFFGQGTRLTVV.

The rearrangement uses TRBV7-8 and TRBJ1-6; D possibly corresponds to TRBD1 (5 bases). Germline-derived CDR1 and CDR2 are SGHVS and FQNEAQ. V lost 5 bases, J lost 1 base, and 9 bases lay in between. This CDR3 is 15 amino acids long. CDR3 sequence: CASSPRQSYNSPLHF. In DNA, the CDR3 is TGTGCCAGCAGCCCGCGACAGTCCTATAATTCACCCCTCCACTTT.

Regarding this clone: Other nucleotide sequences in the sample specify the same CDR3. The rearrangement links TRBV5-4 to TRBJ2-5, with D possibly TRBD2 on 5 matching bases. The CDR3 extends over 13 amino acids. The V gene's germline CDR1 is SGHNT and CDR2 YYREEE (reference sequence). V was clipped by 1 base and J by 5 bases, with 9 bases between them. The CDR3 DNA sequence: TGTGCCAGCAGCTTGCCCGGGGAGGAGACCCAGTACTTC. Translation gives CASSLPGEETQYF.

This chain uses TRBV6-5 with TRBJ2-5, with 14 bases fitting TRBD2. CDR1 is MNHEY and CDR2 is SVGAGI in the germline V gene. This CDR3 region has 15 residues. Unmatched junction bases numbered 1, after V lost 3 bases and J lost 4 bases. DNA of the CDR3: TGTGCCAGCAGTTATGGACTAGCGGGAGGAGAGACCCAGTACTTC. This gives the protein CASSYGLAGGETQYF.

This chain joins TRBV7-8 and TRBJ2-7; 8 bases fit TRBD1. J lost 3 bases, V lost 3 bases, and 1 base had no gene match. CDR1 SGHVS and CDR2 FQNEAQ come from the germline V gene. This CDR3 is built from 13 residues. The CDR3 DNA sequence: TGTGCCAGCAGCTTCGGGACAGGCTACGAGCAGTACTTC. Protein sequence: CASSFGTGYEQYF.

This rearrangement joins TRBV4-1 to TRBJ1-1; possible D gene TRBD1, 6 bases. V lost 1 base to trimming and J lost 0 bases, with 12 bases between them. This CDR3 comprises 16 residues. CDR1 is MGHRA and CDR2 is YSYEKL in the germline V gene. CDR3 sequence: CASSQATGTLNTEAFF. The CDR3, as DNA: TGCGCCAGCAGCCAAGCCACCGGGACATTGAACACTGAAGCTTTCTTT.

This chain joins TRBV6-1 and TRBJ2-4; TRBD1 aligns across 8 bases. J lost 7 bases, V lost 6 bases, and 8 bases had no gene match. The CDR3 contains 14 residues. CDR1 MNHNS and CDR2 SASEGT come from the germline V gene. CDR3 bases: TGTGCCAGCAGCGGAGACAGGGGTCATAACATTCAGTACTTC. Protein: CASSGDRGHNIQYF.

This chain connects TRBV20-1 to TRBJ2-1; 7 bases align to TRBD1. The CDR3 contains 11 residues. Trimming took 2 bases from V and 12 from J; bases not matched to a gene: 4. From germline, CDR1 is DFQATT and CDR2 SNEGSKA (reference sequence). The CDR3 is CSARPGQAQFF. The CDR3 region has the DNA TGCAGTGCTAGACCCGGACAGGCGCAGTTCTTC.

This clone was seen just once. This chain's CDR3 is CASSVDSGGSEQFF. CDR3 DNA sequence: TGTGCCAGCAGTGTGGATAGCGGGGGGAGTGAGCAGTTCTTC. The chain joins TRBV6-4 to TRBJ2-1; 10 bases agree with TRBD2. The CDR3 has 14 amino acids. Looked up from germline, CDR1 is MRHNA and CDR2 is SNTAGT. V gave up 4 bases and J gave up 9 bases; unmatched junction bases: 6.

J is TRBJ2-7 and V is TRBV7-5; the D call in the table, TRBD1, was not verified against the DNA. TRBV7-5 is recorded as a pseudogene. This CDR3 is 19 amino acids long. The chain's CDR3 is CARSLRETGGEFFFYEQYF. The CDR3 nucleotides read TGTGCCAGAAGCTTAAGGGAGACAGGGGGCGAGTTTTTCTTCTACGAGCAGTACTTC.

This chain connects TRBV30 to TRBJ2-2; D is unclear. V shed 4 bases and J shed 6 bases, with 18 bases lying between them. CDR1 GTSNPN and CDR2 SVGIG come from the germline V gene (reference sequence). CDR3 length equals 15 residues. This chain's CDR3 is CAWTTGAALAGELFF. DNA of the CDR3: TGTGCCTGGACAACCGGAGCCGCCCTGGCCGGGGAGCTGTTTTTT.

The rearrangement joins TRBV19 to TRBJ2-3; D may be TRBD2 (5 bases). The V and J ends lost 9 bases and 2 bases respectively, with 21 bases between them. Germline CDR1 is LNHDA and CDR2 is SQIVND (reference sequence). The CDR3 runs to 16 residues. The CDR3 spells CASLPRGSGTTDTQYF. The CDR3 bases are TGTGCCAGCCTTCCTCGGGGTAGTGGAACCACAGATACGCAGTATTTT.

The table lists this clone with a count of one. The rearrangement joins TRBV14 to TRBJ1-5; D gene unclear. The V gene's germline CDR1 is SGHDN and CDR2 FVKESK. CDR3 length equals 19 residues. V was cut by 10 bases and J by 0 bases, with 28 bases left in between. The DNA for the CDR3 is TGTGCCATGCAATCGCCGGCCCCGGGTCGTTCCTATAGCAATCAGCCCCAGCATTTT. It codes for CAMQSPAPGRSYSNQPQHF.

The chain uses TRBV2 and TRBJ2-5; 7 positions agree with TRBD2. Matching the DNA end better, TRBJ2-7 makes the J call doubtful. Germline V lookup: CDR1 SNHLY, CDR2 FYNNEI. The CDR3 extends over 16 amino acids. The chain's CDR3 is CASSEAWGGNSYEQYF. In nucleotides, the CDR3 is TGTGCCAGCAGTGAAGCTTGGGGAGGGAATTCCTACGAGCAGTACTTC.

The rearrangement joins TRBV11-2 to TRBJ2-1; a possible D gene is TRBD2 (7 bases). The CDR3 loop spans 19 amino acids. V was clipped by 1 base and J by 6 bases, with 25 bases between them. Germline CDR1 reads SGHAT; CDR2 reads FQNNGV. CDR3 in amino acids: CASSLGRWGGGAHPNEQFF. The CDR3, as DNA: TGTGCCAGCAGCTTAGGGCGTTGGGGTGGGGGGGCCCATCCCAATGAGCAGTTCTTC.

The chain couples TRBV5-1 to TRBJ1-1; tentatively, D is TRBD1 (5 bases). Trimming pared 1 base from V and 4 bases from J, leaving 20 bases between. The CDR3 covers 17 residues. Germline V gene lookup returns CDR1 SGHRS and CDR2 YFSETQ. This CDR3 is CASSLRRSAGLGTEAFF. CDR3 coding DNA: TGCGCCAGCAGCTTGAGAAGATCCGCAGGGTTAGGCACTGAAGCTTTCTTT. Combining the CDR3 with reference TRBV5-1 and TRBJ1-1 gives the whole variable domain KAGVTQTPRYLIKTRGQQVTLSCSPISGHRSVSWYQQTPGQGLQFLFEYFSETQRNKGNFPGRFSGRQFSNSRSEMNVSTLELGDSALYLCASSLRRSAGLGTEAFFGQGTRLTVV.